This T cell receptor beta chain originates from a study of blood T cells in healthy people across ages. Through a sample-barcoded 5' primer and a J-beta primer mix, a second PCR was run for about 6 to 12 cycles. Using its own MiXCR run on the 5' RACE reads, TCRdb lists one record per CDR3 protein. The repertoire has 750,000 to 950,000 distinct CDR3 sequences, roughly 29% of them found once; the top ten carry about 10%. In germline, CDR1 is KGHSH, CDR2 LQKENI. Unmatched junction bases numbered 14, after V lost 0 bases and J lost 12 bases. The length of the CDR3 is 17 residues. The table lists this clonotype with a few counts. These data were also filed under a second study, of T cells of mothers and their children.

Material for sequencing was blood. The clonotype originates from a woman between 40 and 50 years old in good health. V gene TRBV18 combines with J gene TRBJ1-6; 7 nucleotides agree with TRBD1. This CDR3 is CASSPPMPDGGGEPLHF. In DNA, the CDR3 is TGTGCCAGCTCACCACCGATGCCCGACGGAGGGGGCGAACCCCTCCACTTT. Full variable domain (rest looked up from reference TRBV18 and TRBJ1-6): NAGVMQNPRHLVRRRGQEARLRCSPMKGHSHVYWYRQLPEEGLKFMVYLQKENIIDESGMPKERFSAEFPKEGPSILRIQQVVRGDSAAYFCASSPPMPDGGGEPLHFGNGTRLTVT.